This entry lists 7 T cell receptor beta chains sequenced from one sample in a study of Graves' ophthalmopathy and Graves' hyperthyroidism. Amplification of the TCR beta CDR3 regions used RNA transcripts (as template). HTBI primers were employed in first-round RT-PCR, then a second-round multiplex PCR followed. TCRdb independently ran MiXCR on the multiplex PCR reads; one entry per CDR3 protein. The table has hundreds of thousands of distinct CDR3 sequences, 15% seen once. Sequencing was carried out using peripheral blood. The receptors were gathered from a woman under 30 with stable Graves' hyperthyroidism.

In its sample, this clonotype was seen many times. The CDR3 loop is CASNLPGSHQPQHF. In nucleotides, the CDR3 is TGTGCCAGCAATCTCCCGGGCTCCCATCAGCCCCAGCATTTT. This chain links TRBV6-1 with TRBJ1-5; D unclear. The V end was cut by 7 bases, the J end by 5 bases, with 15 bases between. The CDR3 has 14 amino acids. From germline, CDR1 is MNHNS and CDR2 SASEGT.

In this sample, this clonotype turned up many times. V is TRBV6-2 or TRBV6-3 and J is TRBJ1-5; D uncertain. The CDR3 is made up of 16 amino acids. The V end lost 10 bases, the J end lost 0 bases, and 19 bases lay between the germline ends. Germline V gives CDR1 MNHEY, CDR2 SVGEGT. This chain's CDR3 is CANTAAELRSNQPQHF. As DNA, the CDR3 is TGTGCCAACACAGCCGCCGAGCTTCGTAGCAATCAGCCCCAGCATTTT.

The table lists this clonotype with a few counts. The V call is TRBV20-1, the J call TRBJ2-5, with D perhaps TRBD2 (5 bases). V shed 1 base and J shed 5 bases, with 14 bases lying between them. Looked up from germline, CDR1 is DFQATT and CDR2 is SNEGSKA (reference sequence). This CDR3 contains 14 residues. The CDR3 nucleotides are TGCAGTGCTAGAGGCAGAGTCCCGGGGGAGACCCAGTACTTC. This translates into CSARGRVPGETQYF.

This clonotype was recorded at least ten times. This chain links TRBV5-1 with TRBJ1-1; D gene uncertain. V lost 4 bases and J 7 bases, leaving 14 bases between the germline ends. This CDR3 comprises 13 residues. Looked up from germline, CDR1 is SGHRS and CDR2 is YFSETQ. The CDR3 bases are TGCGCCAGCAGCGTGAAGGGATCGGGTGAAGCTTTCTTT. This encodes CASSVKGSGEAFF.

This clonotype appeared many times. The CDR3 sequence is CASSPGQGYGYTF. DNA of the CDR3: TGTGCCTCCTCACCGGGACAGGGCTATGGCTACACCTTC. The chain couples TRBV12-3 or TRBV12-4 to TRBJ1-2, with 9 bases fitting TRBD1. CDR3 length: 13 residues. The V segment lost 11 bases and the J segment 4 bases; nucleotides outside the gene matches: 8.

This clonotype came up many times. V is TRBV3-1 and J is TRBJ2-7; the match to TRBD2 covers 9 bases. Germline loops: CDR1 LGHDT, CDR2 YNNKEL (reference sequence). The J segment lost 3 bases and the V segment lost 4 bases, leaving 7 bases of the junction unmatched. This CDR3 has 15 residues. The CDR3: CASSPLAGRNYEQYF. The CDR3 DNA reads TGTGCCAGCAGCCCTCTAGCGGGGAGAAACTACGAGCAGTACTTC.

The chain is built from TRBV6-1 and TRBJ2-2, with D perhaps matching TRBD1 or TRBD2 (5 bases each). Trimming removed 6 bases at V and 5 bases at J, with 16 bases between. CDR3 size: 15 residues. CDR1 is MNHNS and CDR2 is SASEGT in the germline V gene. CDR3 DNA sequence: TGTGCCAGCAGCGCCACGGGACCATTTACCGGGGAGCTGTTTTTT. It encodes CASSATGPFTGELFF.